A single sample gave rise to the 32 T cell receptor beta chains below, sequenced in a study of cytomegalovirus exposure and HLA in healthy donors. PCR amplification relied on 60 Vbeta primers (plus 13 Jbeta primers). TCRdb's table, derived via immunoSEQ multiplex PCR, lists solely in-frame clones and lacks some. The data hold over 200,000 clones, with 80% to 90% observed a single time. The sequenced sample consisted of PBMCs. All receptors come from a woman younger than 35 in good health and CMV-seronegative.

This rearrangement joins TRBV6-5 to TRBJ1-5, with 8 bases fitting TRBD1. The CDR3 covers 16 residues. Germline loops: CDR1 MNHEY, CDR2 SVGAGI. The junction had 9 bases not matched to a gene; V was cut back by 4 bases and J by 4 bases. CDR3 bases: TGTGCCAGCAGTTCCACAGGGGGTCGACCTAATCAGCCCCAGCATTTT. It specifies CASSSTGGRPNQPQHF.

This rearrangement joins TRBV6-6 to TRBJ1-2; D might be TRBD1 (6 bases). V was trimmed by 0 bases and J by 6 bases, leaving 17 bases between them. Germline V gives CDR1 MNHNY, CDR2 SVGAGI (reference sequence). The CDR3 length is 16 residues. CDR3 DNA sequence: TGTGCCAGCAGTTACTCGATCTGGGGGCAGGGTGATGGCTACACCTTC. Its protein is CASSYSIWGQGDGYTF.

The DNA for the CDR3 is TGTGCCAGCAGTGAAGCCCTAGCGGGTCCCCGTAATGAGCAGTTCTTC. As protein: CASSEALAGPRNEQFF. V and J are TRBV6-1 and TRBJ2-1, with 8 bases aligning to TRBD2. The CDR3 has 16 amino acids. CDR1 MNHNS and CDR2 SASEGT come from the germline V gene. The trim removed 0 bases at V and 7 bases at J, leaving 8 bases unmatched.

The rearrangement uses TRBV5-4 and TRBJ2-3; maybe TRBD1 (5 bases). With 0 bases removed from V and 2 bases from J, the gap between germline ends came to 10 bases. The CDR3 sequence is 15 residues long. Germline CDR1 is SGHNT and CDR2 is YYREEE (reference sequence). CDR3 DNA sequence: TGTGCCAGCAGCTTGGGGGGCCCGGCCACAGATACGCAGTATTTT. Amino acid sequence: CASSLGGPATDTQYF.

The V call is TRBV19, the J call TRBJ2-7; possible D gene TRBD1, 5 bases. With 0 bases removed from V and 0 bases from J, the gap between germline ends came to 12 bases. Looked up from germline, CDR1 is LNHDA and CDR2 is SQIVND (reference sequence). This CDR3 contains 16 residues. The CDR3, as DNA: TGTGCCAGTAGTATAGATCATACAGGCTACTCCTACGAGCAGTACTTC. Its protein product is CASSIDHTGYSYEQYF.

Comment on this clone: One end of the junction is discordant with germline, which a read error may explain. This chain joins TRBV4-3 and TRBJ1-2, with TRBD1 as a possible D gene (5 bases). In germline, CDR1 is LGHNA, CDR2 YSLEER. This CDR3 region has 13 residues. CDR3 sequence reads: CASTTIGDYGYAF. Written as DNA, the CDR3 is TGCGCCAGCACCACCATAGGGGACTATGGCTACGCCTTC.

The chain has TRBV6-6 and TRBJ2-7, with TRBD1 matching over 9 bases. V was clipped by 5 bases and J by 2 bases; unmatched bases: 7. CDR3 length equals 15 residues. Germline V gene lookup returns CDR1 MNHNY and CDR2 SVGAGI (reference sequence). In DNA, the CDR3 is TGTGCCAGCAGTCAGGAGACAGGGGGTCCCTACGAGCAGTACTTC. This gives the protein CASSQETGGPYEQYF.

V and J are TRBV9 and TRBJ1-2, with 9 bases identical to TRBD1. Germline CDR1 SGDLS, CDR2 YYNGEE. Trimming took 3 bases from V and 4 from J; bases not matched to a gene: 7. The CDR3 contains 15 residues. The CDR3 loop is CASSAHRGLVYGYTF. The CDR3 DNA sequence: TGTGCCAGCAGCGCCCACAGGGGGCTGGTCTATGGCTACACCTTC.

The chain employs TRBV7-8 and TRBJ2-7; TRBD2 matches 11 bases. V was pared by 1 base and J by 3 bases, with 5 bases of the junction left unmatched. In germline, CDR1 is SGHVS, CDR2 FQNEAQ. The CDR3 runs to 16 residues. CDR3 loop: CASSLEVAGGVYEQYF. CDR3 in DNA: TGTGCCAGCAGCTTAGAGGTAGCGGGGGGGGTCTACGAGCAGTACTTC.

The rearrangement joins TRBV5-1 to TRBJ1-1; TRBD1 agrees at 7 bases. The CDR3 covers 13 residues. The V segment lost 6 bases and the J segment 1 base; nucleotides outside the gene matches: 3. Germline V CDR1 and CDR2: SGHRS, YFSETQ. The CDR3 bases are TGCGCCAGCACGTGGACAGGGAACACTGAAGCTTTCTTT. This gives the protein CASTWTGNTEAFF.

This chain links TRBV2 with TRBJ2-7; 9 bases line up with TRBD1. In germline, CDR1 is SNHLY, CDR2 FYNNEI. The CDR3 contains 15 residues. Unmatched junction bases numbered 17, after V lost 5 bases and J lost 12 bases. In nucleotides, the CDR3 is TGTGCCAGCAGTCTTACCGGGACAGGGAGCCTTGGTATGTACTTC. Encoded protein: CASSLTGTGSLGMYF.

The gene calls are TRBV7-3 and TRBJ2-3; 8 bases agree with TRBD2. CDR3 length equals 14 residues. CDR1 and CDR2 (germline): SGHTA, FQGTGA. V was pared by 5 bases and J by 1 base, with 2 bases of the junction left unmatched. This CDR3 is CASSPGGGTDTQYF. In nucleotides, the CDR3 is TGTGCCAGCAGCCCCGGGGGGGGCACAGATACGCAGTATTTT.

V is TRBV7-2 and J is TRBJ2-3, with 9 nucleotides matching TRBD2. Germline V CDR1 and CDR2: SGHTA, FQGNSA. The CDR3 runs 16 residues. V trimming: 2 bases; J trimming: 2 bases; junction bases outside the gene matches: 5. The CDR3 spells CASSLRLAGATDTQYF. CDR3 sequence (DNA): TGTGCCAGCAGCTTACGGTTAGCGGGGGCCACAGATACGCAGTATTTT.

The J gene is TRBJ2-6, the V gene TRBV6-5, with D possibly being TRBD1 (6 bases). The germline V and J ends were trimmed by 4 bases and 0 bases, with 10 bases remaining between them. The CDR3 has 16 residues. The germline V gene encodes CDR1 MNHEY and CDR2 SVGAGI. The CDR3 bases are TGTGCCAGCAGTTTAACAGGGTTCTCTGGGGCCAACGTCCTGACTTTC. This encodes CASSLTGFSGANVLTF.

This clone was found once. The chain employs TRBV7-2 and TRBJ2-2; 10 nucleotides agree with TRBD1. The CDR3 sequence is 16 residues long. V trimming: 5 bases; J trimming: 3 bases; junction bases outside the gene matches: 6. Germline CDR1 is SGHTA and CDR2 is FQGNSA. CDR3 sequence reads: CASSRRTGGYTGELFF. Written as DNA, the CDR3 is TGTGCCAGCAGCCGCCGGACAGGGGGGTACACCGGGGAGCTGTTTTTT. The full variable domain, in which reference TRBV7-2 and TRBJ2-2 provide the parts outside the CDR3, is GAGVSQSPSNKVTEKGKDVELRCDPISGHTALYWYRQSLGQGLEFLIYFQGNSAPDKSGLPSDRFSAERTGGSVSTLTIQRTQQEDSAVYLCASSRRTGGYTGELFFGEGSRLTVL.

The chain links TRBV15 to TRBJ2-2; the match to TRBD2 covers 8 bases. With 4 bases clipped from V and 0 bases from J, the junction kept 7 bases outside the gene matches. This CDR3 spans 17 amino acids. The V gene's germline CDR1 is LNHNV and CDR2 YYDKDF (reference sequence). The CDR3 region has the DNA TGTGCCACCAGCACCTCGCCGGGACTAGCGAACACCGGGGAGCTGTTTTTT. Its translation is CATSTSPGLANTGELFF.

This chain uses TRBV4-3 with TRBJ2-1; 8 nucleotides match TRBD1. Germline V lookup: CDR1 LGHNA, CDR2 YSLEER. There are 17 residues in the CDR3. The V and J ends lost 0 bases and 4 bases, in that order; junction bases with no gene match: 8. CDR3 nucleotides: TGCGCCAGCAGCCAAGACTGGAAGACAGGGGTATACAATGAGCAGTTCTTC. It codes for CASSQDWKTGVYNEQFF.

This sequence joins TRBV7-9 and TRBJ2-7; 9 nucleotides agree with TRBD1. The CDR3 is made up of 15 amino acids. V trimming: 5 bases; J trimming: 5 bases; junction bases outside the gene matches: 10. CDR1 and CDR2 from the germline V gene are SEHNR and FQNEAQ (reference sequence). The CDR3, as DNA: TGTGCCAGCAGCCGAGCCGGGACAGGGATGGACGAGCAGTACTTC. Its protein is CASSRAGTGMDEQYF.

As concerns this clone: The junction departs from the called germline gene at one end, perhaps through a read error. This chain connects TRBV18 to TRBJ2-2; D remains unclear. CDR1 KGHSH and CDR2 LQKENI come from the germline V gene. CDR3 length: 13 residues. The CDR3 DNA follows: TGTGCCAGCTCACCACTACCTGCGCAGGATCAAGTTTTT. Its protein is CASSPLPAQDQVF.

This chain joins TRBV7-9 and TRBJ1-2; tentative D call: TRBD1 (6 bases). Germline values: CDR1 SEHNR, CDR2 FQNEAQ (reference sequence). Between the trimmed V and J ends, which lost 0 bases and 4 bases, there was a span of 9 bases. The CDR3 runs 14 residues. The CDR3 DNA reads as TGTGCCAGCAGCTTAGCAGGCAGGGGCTATGGCTACACCTTC. Its translation is CASSLAGRGYGYTF.

V usage is TRBV10-3 and J usage is TRBJ1-5, with D unresolved. The CDR3 runs 14 residues. The germline V gene encodes CDR1 ENHRY and CDR2 SYGVKD. Deletions cut 6 bases from V and 3 bases from J, with 12 bases between. CDR3 DNA sequence: TGTGCCATCAGGGCGGGGTACGACAATCAGCCCCAGCATTTT. Protein sequence: CAIRAGYDNQPQHF.

In nucleotides, the CDR3 is TGTGCCAGCAGTACCGGGTCTTTAAATGGCTACACCTTC. It specifies CASSTGSLNGYTF. The chain employs TRBV6-5 and TRBJ1-2; D gene unclear. V was pared by 5 bases and J by 6 bases, with 13 bases between. Looked up from germline, CDR1 is MNHEY and CDR2 is SVGAGI. The CDR3 covers 13 residues.

The gene calls are TRBV7-8 and TRBJ2-1; 10 nucleotides align to TRBD2. V was pared by 3 bases and J by 7 bases, with 6 bases of the junction left unmatched. This CDR3 spans 15 amino acids. CDR1 is SGHVS and CDR2 is FQNEAQ in the germline V gene. CDR3 nucleotides: TGTGCCAGCAGCTTTCAGCGGGGGGGCCGGAATGAGCAGTTCTTC. Encoded protein: CASSFQRGGRNEQFF.

This clone was seen once. This chain links TRBV7-8 with TRBJ2-3, with 11 bases aligning to TRBD2. V was clipped by 0 bases and J by 4 bases; unmatched bases: 6. Germline CDR1 reads SGHVS; CDR2 reads FQNEAQ. This CDR3 is built from 17 residues. The CDR3 spells CASSLALAGGRADTQYF. The CDR3 region has the DNA TGTGCCAGCAGCTTAGCGTTAGCGGGGGGGCGAGCAGATACGCAGTATTTT.

The chain links TRBV7-6 to TRBJ1-2; D ambiguous. Trimming left V 2 bases short and J 6 bases short, with 16 bases between. Germline assignment: CDR1 SGHVS and CDR2 FNYEAQ. The CDR3 loop spans 15 amino acids. The CDR3 spells CASSLSGFESDGYTF. In nucleotides, the CDR3 is TGTGCCAGCAGCTTATCGGGGTTCGAATCGGATGGCTACACCTTC.

The chain combines TRBV9 with TRBJ1-2; D is possibly TRBD1 (6 bases). The germline V and J ends were trimmed by 0 bases and 3 bases, with 12 bases remaining between them. The CDR3 runs 15 residues. The V gene's germline CDR1 is SGDLS and CDR2 YYNGEE. CDR3 in DNA: TGTGCCAGCAGCGTAGATGGAGGACAGTACTATGGCTACACCTTC. It specifies CASSVDGGQYYGYTF.

CDR3 bases: TGTGCCAGCAGCCCGAGGGCGGGGGGCGACAATGAGCAGTTCTTC. Translation gives CASSPRAGGDNEQFF. The chain combines TRBV7-9 with TRBJ2-1, with 8 bases identical to TRBD2. The CDR3 is 15 residues long. The germline gives CDR1 SEHNR, CDR2 FQNEAQ (reference sequence). V lost 5 bases and J lost 5; bases outside the gene matches: 8.

The chain couples TRBV11-3 to TRBJ2-7; a possible D gene is TRBD1 (5 bases). The germline V gene has CDR1 SGHNT and CDR2 YENEEA. The V end lost 6 bases, the J end lost 7 bases, and 16 bases lay between the germline ends. The CDR3 extends over 13 amino acids. CDR3 in DNA: TGTGCCAGCAGTTCAGGGCCCCTGAGTGAGCAGTACTTC. This encodes CASSSGPLSEQYF.

Regarding this clone: This sample includes further DNA sequences coding for the same CDR3. V usage is TRBV5-1 and J usage is TRBJ2-1; TRBD2 matches 7 bases. V gave up 1 base and J gave up 0 bases; unmatched junction bases: 4. The CDR3 has 16 residues. The germline CDR1 and CDR2 sequences are SGHRS and YFSETQ. CDR3 amino acids: CASSLSGGSSYNEQFF. The CDR3 nucleotides are TGCGCCAGCAGCTTGTCGGGAGGCAGCTCCTACAATGAGCAGTTCTTC.

The CDR3 DNA reads TGTGCCAGCAGTTATTGGGGGGAGACCTACGAGCAGTACTTC. This gives the protein CASSYWGETYEQYF. This chain joins TRBV6-6 and TRBJ2-7; TRBD2 is a possible D gene (6 bases). The CDR3 extends over 14 amino acids. V was cut by 3 bases and J by 2 bases, with 11 bases left in between. CDR1 and CDR2 from the germline V gene are MNHNY and SVGAGI (reference sequence).

This chain joins TRBV4-1 and TRBJ2-7; D might be TRBD2 (5 bases). This CDR3 has 13 residues. CDR1 and CDR2 (germline): MGHRA, YSYEKL. V gave up 4 bases and J gave up 2 bases, with 9 bases separating them. The CDR3 spells CASSLATTYEQYF. The CDR3 bases are TGCGCCAGCAGCCTAGCGACCACCTACGAGCAGTACTTC.

Concerning this clone: The identical CDR3 is also encoded by other nucleotide sequences in the sample. The chain employs TRBV18 and TRBJ2-5; possible D gene TRBD2, 6 bases. Germline CDR1 reads KGHSH; CDR2 reads LQKENI. The CDR3 runs to 13 residues. Trimming pared 0 bases from V and 4 bases from J, leaving 6 bases between. The CDR3 nucleotides are TGTGCCAGCTCACCACCGGGGGGAGAGACCCAGTACTTC. This gives the protein CASSPPGGETQYF.